This T cell receptor (beta chain) originates from a study of blood T cell repertoires in COVID-19. Study in general: T cells, B-cell-depleted T cells, or PBMCs supplied cDNA or gDNA.

In germline, CDR1 is SNHLY, CDR2 FYNNEI. V lost 8 bases, J lost 0 bases, and 2 bases stayed unmatched. The CDR3 runs to 13 residues. This clone showed up just a few times. Other DNA sequences in this specimen translate into the identical CDR3. Repertoires were generated with immunoSEQ multiplex PCR, while TCRdb's copy carries only in-frame clones and drops some. The sample includes hundreds of thousands of clones, about 83% of them seen just once. The sequencing sample was made of peripheral blood. This chain uses TRBV2 with TRBJ2-3; 7 bases are a match to TRBD1. This receptor was obtained from a woman aged 45-59 years with acute or convalescent COVID-19. DNA of the CDR3: TGTGCCAGCCGACAGGGTAGCACAGATACGCAGTATTTT. This encodes CASRQGSTDTQYF. The whole variable domain, remainder taken from reference TRBV2 and TRBJ2-3, is EPEVTQTPSHQVTQMGQEVILRCVPISNHLYFYWYRQILGQKVEFLVSFYNNEISEKSEIFDDQFSVERPDGSNFTLKIRSTKLEDSAMYFCASRQGSTDTQYFGPGTRLTVL.